This record covers a single T cell receptor (beta chain). This sample is drawn from a study of cytomegalovirus exposure and HLA in healthy donors. It was with 60 Vbeta and 13 Jbeta primers that the PCR ran. Method: immunoSEQ multiplex PCR; TCRdb's copy keeps in-frame clones and lacks some. The table has 150,000 to 200,000 clones, 76% seen once; the top ten hold around 1.5%. The sequence derives from a man aged 18 to 29 in good health and CMV-seronegative. The sequencing input was PBMCs.

CDR3 in amino acids: CASSFATGVFGANVLTF. CDR3 sequence (DNA): TGTGCCAGCAGTTTCGCGACAGGGGTCTTTGGGGCCAACGTCCTGACTTTC. The V call is TRBV5-4, the J call TRBJ2-6; 8 bases line up with TRBD1. The CDR3 loop spans 17 amino acids. Germline CDR1 is SGHNT and CDR2 is YYREEE (reference sequence). After removal of 5 bases from V and 3 bases from J, the junction contained 10 bases not matched to a gene.